This T cell receptor beta chain was identified during a study of T cells in Graves' hyperthyroidism and ophthalmopathy. General study findings and limits: Ophthalmopathy got predicted by the model a median about 6.7 months before its onset. Blood also carried most thyroid clonotypes expanded above 0.001.

Amplification of TCR beta CDR3 regions was performed using RNA transcripts as template. Initially, a first-round RT-PCR of the TCR CDR3 employed the HTBI primer set. TCRdb reprocessed the multiplex PCR reads with MiXCR, giving one entry per CDR3 protein. The sample includes about 610,000 distinct CDR3 sequences, over 12% of them seen just once. A patient was excluded if there was uncontrolled infection, other autoimmune disease, pregnancy or lactation. In making diagnoses, clinical symptoms, serum thyroxine and TRAb, thyroid ultrasound and orbital computed tomography were all used. The CDR3 has 14 amino acids. With 2 bases removed from V and 3 bases from J, the gap between germline ends came to 11 bases. Worth noting for this clonotype: What it binds is unknown.

The sample was blood. The sequence came from a woman in her thirties or forties with Graves' ophthalmopathy. This chain links TRBV12-3 or TRBV12-4 with TRBJ2-7; D unclear. CDR3 sequence (DNA): TGTGCCAGCAGTTTATTTCACCGGCGCTACGAGCAGTACTTC. Encoded protein: CASSLFHRRYEQYF.